The rows below give T cell receptor beta chains drawn from one sample of a study of shared clonotypes between healthy human individuals. Profiled with immunoSEQ multiplex PCR; TCRdb holds only in-frame clones, not every one. This table holds roughly 550,000 clones, roughly 95% found once. The specimen sequenced was naive CD8+ T cells sorted from blood. The receptors here all came from a young woman in good health. Both conserved end residues are trimmed from each CDR3. Each record gives: V gene, clone size, J gene, CDR3 protein. Expanded clones are given a class, and other clones once, few, many or no size at all.

v_call: TRBV4-1; clone_size: .; j_call: TRBJ2-2; cdr3_aa: ASSQAGTGAGELF
v_call: TRBV27; clone_size: .; j_call: TRBJ2-1; cdr3_aa: ASSLTAGTVYEQF
v_call: TRBV5-1; clone_size: .; j_call: TRBJ2-7; cdr3_aa: ASRPSMSYEQY
v_call: TRBV13; clone_size: .; j_call: TRBJ2-7; cdr3_aa: ASSFRDPSYEQY
v_call: TRBV11-2; clone_size: once; j_call: TRBJ2-1; cdr3_aa: ASSFRTSGGSRYEQF
v_call: TRBV14; clone_size: .; j_call: TRBJ1-1; cdr3_aa: ASSQPGQGAGEAF
v_call: TRBV27; clone_size: .; j_call: TRBJ2-2; cdr3_aa: ASSLASGFGELF
v_call: TRBV27; clone_size: once; j_call: TRBJ2-7; cdr3_aa: ASSFSGLGYEQY
v_call: TRBV27; clone_size: .; j_call: TRBJ2-7; cdr3_aa: ASSQGPRSSYEQY
v_call: TRBV7-6; clone_size: .; j_call: TRBJ2-3; cdr3_aa: ASSLTDTQY
v_call: TRBV7-8; clone_size: .; j_call: TRBJ2-7; cdr3_aa: ASSLLADLYEQY